The sequence of this TCR beta chain was determined in a study of T cells after yellow fever vaccination. There are 13 residues in the CDR3. The germline V gene encodes CDR1 MRHNA and CDR2 SNTAGT. Trimming left V 2 bases short and J 3 bases short, with 6 bases between. The study made its TCR cDNA through 5'RACE template switching. That step introduced a universal primer site along with UMIs. TCRdb independently ran MiXCR on the 5' RACE reads; one entry per CDR3 protein. The table records around 120,000 distinct CDR3 sequences, roughly 15% of them present only once. This clonotype was counted at least ten times.

The sequence was collected from a man younger than 30 who received the YFV17D yellow fever vaccine. This sequence joins TRBV6-4 and TRBJ2-3; TRBD2 might be the D (5 bases). The starting material was CD8+ T cells sorted from PBMCs, obtained 5 days after the yellow fever booster vaccination. The CDR3 loop reads CASSDRETDTQYF. CDR3 sequence (DNA): TGTGCCAGCAGTGACAGGGAGACAGATACGCAGTATTTT.